The clone carrying this T cell receptor beta chain was recorded only once. The data are from a study of chemoradiotherapy in HPV16-positive cancers. Method: immunoSEQ multiplex PCR; TCRdb's copy keeps in-frame clones and lacks some. The sample contains approximately 23,000 clones, around 78% of which appear only once. The CDR3 extends over 13 amino acids. Germline CDR1 LNHDA, CDR2 SQIVND (reference sequence). The germline V and J ends were trimmed by 1 base and 4 bases, with 5 bases remaining between them. This chain joins TRBV19 and TRBJ2-1; D is possibly TRBD1 or TRBD2 (5 bases each). Sample acquisition took place from a patient who underwent chemoradiotherapy. The source of this sequence is a human donor with HPV-associated anogenital cancer. CDR3 sequence: CASSIGGYNEQFF. The CDR3 region has the DNA TGTGCCAGTAGTATAGGGGGGTACAATGAGCAGTTCTTC.